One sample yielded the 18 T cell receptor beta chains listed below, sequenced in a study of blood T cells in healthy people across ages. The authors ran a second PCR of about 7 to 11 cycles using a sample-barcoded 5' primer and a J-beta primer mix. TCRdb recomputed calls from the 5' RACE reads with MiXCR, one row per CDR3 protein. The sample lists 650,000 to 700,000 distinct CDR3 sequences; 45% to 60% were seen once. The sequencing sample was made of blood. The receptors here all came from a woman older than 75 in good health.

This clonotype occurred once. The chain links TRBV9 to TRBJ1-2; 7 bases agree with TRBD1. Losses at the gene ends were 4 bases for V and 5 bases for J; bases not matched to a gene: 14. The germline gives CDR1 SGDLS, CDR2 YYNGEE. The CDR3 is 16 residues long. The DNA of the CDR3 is TGTGCCAGCAGCTTGCGATTTGGACAGGATCCTTATGGCTACACCTTC. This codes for CASSLRFGQDPYGYTF.

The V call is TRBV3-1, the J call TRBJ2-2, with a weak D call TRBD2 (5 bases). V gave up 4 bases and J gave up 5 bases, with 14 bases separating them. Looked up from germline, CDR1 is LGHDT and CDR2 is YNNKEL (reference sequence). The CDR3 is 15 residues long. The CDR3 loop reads CASSRYRDRTGELFF. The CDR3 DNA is TGTGCCAGCAGCCGTTACCGGGATCGGACCGGGGAGCTGTTTTTT.

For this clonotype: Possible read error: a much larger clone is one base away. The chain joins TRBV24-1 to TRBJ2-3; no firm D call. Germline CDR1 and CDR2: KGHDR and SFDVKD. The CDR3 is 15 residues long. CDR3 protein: CDTSSAGRRTDTQYF. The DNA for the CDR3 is TGTGACACCAGTTCCGCAGGCCGCCGCACAGATACGCAGTATTTT.

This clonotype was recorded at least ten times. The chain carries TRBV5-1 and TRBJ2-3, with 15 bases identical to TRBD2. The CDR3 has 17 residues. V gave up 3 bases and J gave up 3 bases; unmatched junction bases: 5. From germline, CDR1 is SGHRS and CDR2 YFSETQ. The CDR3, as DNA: TGCGCCAGCAGCTCAGGACTAGCGGGGGGGAGGACAGATACGCAGTATTTT. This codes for CASSSGLAGGRTDTQYF.

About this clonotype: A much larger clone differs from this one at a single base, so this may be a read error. CDR3: CASSYSGSNNEQYF. For the CDR3, the DNA is TGTGCCAGCAGTTACTCGGGCAGTAACAATGAGCAGTACTTC. The chain uses TRBV6-5 and TRBJ2-5, with D unresolved. V dropped 0 bases and J dropped 11 bases, with 16 bases sitting between them. CDR3 length equals 14 residues. Germline-derived CDR1 and CDR2 are MNHEY and SVGAGI.

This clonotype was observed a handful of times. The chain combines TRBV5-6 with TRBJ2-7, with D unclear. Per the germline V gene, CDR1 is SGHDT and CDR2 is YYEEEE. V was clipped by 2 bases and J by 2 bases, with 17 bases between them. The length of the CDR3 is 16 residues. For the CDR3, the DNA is TGTGCCAGCAGCTTAGGGAACGAGGTCGGTGCCTACGAGCAGTACTTC. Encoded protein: CASSLGNEVGAYEQYF.

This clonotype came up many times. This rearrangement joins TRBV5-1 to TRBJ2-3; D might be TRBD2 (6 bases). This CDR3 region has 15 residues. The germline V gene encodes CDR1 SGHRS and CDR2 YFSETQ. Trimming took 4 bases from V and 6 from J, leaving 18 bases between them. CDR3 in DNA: TGCGCCAGCAGCCCCGGGGGACCGCGCTCGGATACGCAGTATTTT. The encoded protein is CASSPGGPRSDTQYF.

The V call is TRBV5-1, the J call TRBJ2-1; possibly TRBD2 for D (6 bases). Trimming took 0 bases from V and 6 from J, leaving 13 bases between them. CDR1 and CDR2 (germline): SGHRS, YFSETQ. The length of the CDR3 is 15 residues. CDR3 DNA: TGCGCCAGCAGCTTGGGCGGGGCCCCCTTCAATGAGCAGTTCTTC. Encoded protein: CASSLGGAPFNEQFF.

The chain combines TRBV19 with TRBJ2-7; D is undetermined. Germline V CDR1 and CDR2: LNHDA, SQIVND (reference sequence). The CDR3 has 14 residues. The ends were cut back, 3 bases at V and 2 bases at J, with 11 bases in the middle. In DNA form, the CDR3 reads TGTGCCAGTAGTATTCGGGCTCTCCCCTACGAGCAGTACTTC. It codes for CASSIRALPYEQYF. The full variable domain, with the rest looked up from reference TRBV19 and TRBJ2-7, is DGGITQSPKYLFRKEGQNVTLSCEQNLNHDAMYWYRQDPGQGLRLIYYSQIVNDFQKGDIAEGYSVSREKKESFPLTVTSAQKNPTAFYLCASSIRALPYEQYFGPGTRLTVT.

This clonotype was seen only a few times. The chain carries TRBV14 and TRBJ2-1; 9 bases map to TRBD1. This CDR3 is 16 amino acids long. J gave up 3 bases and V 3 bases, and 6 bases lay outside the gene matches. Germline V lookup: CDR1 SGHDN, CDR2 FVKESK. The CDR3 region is CASSQRDRAIYNEQFF. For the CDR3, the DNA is TGTGCCAGCAGCCAGCGGGACAGGGCCATCTACAATGAGCAGTTCTTC.

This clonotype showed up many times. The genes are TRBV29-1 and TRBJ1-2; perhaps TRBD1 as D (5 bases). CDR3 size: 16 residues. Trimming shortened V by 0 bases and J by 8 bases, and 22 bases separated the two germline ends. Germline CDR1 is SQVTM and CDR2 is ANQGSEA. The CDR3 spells CSVEEGTAGFLGGYTF. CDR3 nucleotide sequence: TGCAGCGTTGAAGAGGGGACCGCTGGGTTCCTTGGAGGCTACACCTTC.

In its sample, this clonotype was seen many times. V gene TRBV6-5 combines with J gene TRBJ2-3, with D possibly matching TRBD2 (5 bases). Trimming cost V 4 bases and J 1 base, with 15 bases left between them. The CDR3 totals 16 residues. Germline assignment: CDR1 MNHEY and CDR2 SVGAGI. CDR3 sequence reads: CASSWTPSRRTDTQYF. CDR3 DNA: TGTGCCAGCAGTTGGACGCCTAGCAGACGCACAGATACGCAGTATTTT.

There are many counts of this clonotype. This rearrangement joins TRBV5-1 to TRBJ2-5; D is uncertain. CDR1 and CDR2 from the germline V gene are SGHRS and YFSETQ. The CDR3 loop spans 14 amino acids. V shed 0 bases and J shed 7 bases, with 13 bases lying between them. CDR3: CASSLEPGLGTQYF. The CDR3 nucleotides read TGCGCCAGCAGCTTGGAGCCTGGTTTGGGGACCCAGTACTTC.

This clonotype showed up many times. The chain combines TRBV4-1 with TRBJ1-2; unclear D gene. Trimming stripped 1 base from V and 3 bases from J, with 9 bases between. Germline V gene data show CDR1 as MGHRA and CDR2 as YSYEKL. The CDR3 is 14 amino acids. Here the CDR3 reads CASSQVQAHYGYTF. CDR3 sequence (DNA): TGCGCCAGCAGCCAAGTTCAGGCTCACTATGGCTACACCTTC.

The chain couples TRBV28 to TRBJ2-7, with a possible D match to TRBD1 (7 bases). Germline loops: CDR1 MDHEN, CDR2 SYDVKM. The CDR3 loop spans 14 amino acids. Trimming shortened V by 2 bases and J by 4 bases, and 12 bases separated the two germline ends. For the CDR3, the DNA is TGTGCCAGCAGTTTAGGCGGGACAGCTTACGAGCAGTACTTC. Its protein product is CASSLGGTAYEQYF.

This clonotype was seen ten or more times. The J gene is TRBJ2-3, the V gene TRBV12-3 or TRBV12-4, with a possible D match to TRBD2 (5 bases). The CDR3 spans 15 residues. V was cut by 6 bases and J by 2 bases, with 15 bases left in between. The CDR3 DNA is TGTGCCAGCAGCCTCCAGCGGAGACTCACAGATACGCAGTATTTT. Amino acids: CASSLQRRLTDTQYF.

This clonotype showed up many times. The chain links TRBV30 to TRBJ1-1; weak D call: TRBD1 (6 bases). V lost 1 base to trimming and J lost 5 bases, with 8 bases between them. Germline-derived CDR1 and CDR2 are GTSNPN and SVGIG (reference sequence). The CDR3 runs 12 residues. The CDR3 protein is CAWSGGTTEAFF. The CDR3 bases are TGTGCCTGGAGTGGGGGGACAACTGAAGCTTTCTTT.

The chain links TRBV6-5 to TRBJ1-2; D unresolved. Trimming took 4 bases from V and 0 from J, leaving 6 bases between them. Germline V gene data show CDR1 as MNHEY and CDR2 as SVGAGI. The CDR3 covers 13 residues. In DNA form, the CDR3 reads TGTGCCAGCAGTTTGACCTCTAACTATGGCTACACCTTC. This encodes CASSLTSNYGYTF.